This TCR beta chain was sequenced for a study of monozygotic twins with inflammatory bowel disease. Reanalyzing the 5' RACE reads, TCRdb keeps one entry per CDR3 protein, without DNA. This table lists more than 120,000 distinct CDR3 sequences. The CDR3 has 16 amino acids. The germline V gene encodes CDR1 MGHRA and CDR2 YSYEKL. V is TRBV4-1 and J is TRBJ1-5; as DNA is missing, the TRBD1 call by TCRdb cannot be tested. This sequence was found in a human donor with ulcerative colitis or Crohn's disease, or a healthy co-twin of an affected twin (not recorded which). Specimen: blood. This chain's CDR3 is CASSDQGRGASQPQHF.